This record concerns one T cell receptor beta chain sequence. Its target is not known. The CDR3 totals 16 residues. V lost 0 bases and J 0 bases, leaving 12 bases between the germline ends. From germline, CDR1 is SGHNT and CDR2 YYREEE (reference sequence). The source of the sample is a study of Tregs in tolerant kidney transplant recipients. Looking at the study overall: Mixed chimerism was transient after nonmyeloablative marrow transplants from related graft donors.

Study observations and caveats: The most relevant donor-specific Treg TCRbeta repertoire apparently came from expansion with activated donor B cells. Donor-specific Treg expansion exceeded global Treg expansion in tolerant patients, suggesting antigen drive. This study did not directly address biological reproducibility.

Here immunoSEQ multiplex PCR was the method, and the copy in TCRdb shows in-frame clones only, minus some. The sample has over 50,000 clones; roughly 85% are singletons. The sequence derives from a human donor who received a combined kidney and bone marrow transplant. J is TRBJ2-5 and V is TRBV5-4, with D possibly matching TRBD2 (5 bases). Here the sequenced sample was Tregs from blood, taken before the transplant. The CDR3 reads CASSLGILGYQETQYF. CDR3 nucleotide sequence: TGTGCCAGCAGCTTGGGGATACTAGGGTACCAAGAGACCCAGTACTTC.